These 21 T cell receptor beta chains share one sample of origin, sequenced in a study of cytomegalovirus exposure and HLA in healthy donors. PCR employed 60 Vbeta and 13 Jbeta primers. Produced via immunoSEQ multiplex PCR; TCRdb's table is partial and in-frame only. The sample has 150,000 to 200,000 clones; approximately 73% are singletons. Sequences were obtained from PBMCs. These receptors originate from a man aged 25 to 40 in good health and CMV-seropositive.

The V call is TRBV27, the J call TRBJ2-1, with a weak D call TRBD1 (5 bases). The length of the CDR3 is 13 residues. Trimming cost V 6 bases and J 6 bases, with 12 bases left between them. CDR1 MNHEY and CDR2 SMNVEV come from the germline V gene (reference sequence). DNA of the CDR3: TGTGCCAGCAGGATAAGGGGCCGCAATGAGCAGTTCTTC. This codes for CASRIRGRNEQFF.

The V and J genes are TRBV7-9 and TRBJ2-5, with 9 bases matching TRBD1. Germline lookup yields CDR1 SEHNR and CDR2 FQNEAQ (reference sequence). The CDR3 sequence is 14 residues long. V was clipped by 5 bases and J by 5 bases; unmatched bases: 6. The CDR3 loop is CASSVGQGRETQYF. CDR3 DNA: TGTGCCAGCAGCGTGGGACAGGGAAGGGAGACCCAGTACTTC.

V gene TRBV28 combines with J gene TRBJ1-2; 7 nucleotides align to TRBD1. Trimming cost V 2 bases and J 6 bases; bases outside gene matches: 6. The length of the CDR3 is 14 residues. The germline V gene has CDR1 MDHEN and CDR2 SYDVKM. The CDR3 is CASSLTTGRNGYTF. In DNA form, the CDR3 reads TGTGCCAGCAGTTTAACGACAGGGAGGAATGGCTACACCTTC.

This clone was seen only a few times. CDR3 sequence: CASSLSSSGANVLTF. Here the CDR3 DNA reads TGTGCCAGCAGCTTATCCTCCTCTGGGGCCAACGTCCTGACTTTC. The chain carries TRBV7-3 and TRBJ2-6; no reliable D call. Germline CDR1 SGHTA, CDR2 FQGTGA. This CDR3 contains 15 residues. Between the trimmed V and J ends, which lost 2 bases and 0 bases, there was a span of 5 bases.

The rearrangement uses TRBV19 and TRBJ2-1, with unresolved D. In germline, CDR1 is LNHDA, CDR2 SQIVND (reference sequence). The V gene lost 6 bases and the J gene lost 0 bases, with 12 bases spanning the gap. The CDR3 totals 15 residues. The CDR3 here is CASRMTGSSYNEQFF. In DNA, the CDR3 is TGTGCCAGTAGGATGACTGGAAGCTCCTACAATGAGCAGTTCTTC.

Comment on this clone: The sample has other DNA sequences that encode this CDR3 too. The J gene is TRBJ1-2, the V gene TRBV4-1; maybe TRBD1 (6 bases). The germline CDR1 and CDR2 sequences are MGHRA and YSYEKL. CDR3 length: 12 amino acids. V lost 0 bases and J lost 7, with 6 bases in between. The CDR3 coding sequence is TGCGCCAGCAGCCAAGAACAGGGTGGCTACACCTTC. Its protein is CASSQEQGGYTF.

The chain employs TRBV6-1 and TRBJ1-5; a weak D match, TRBD1 (6 bases). The CDR3 has 15 residues. Germline V gives CDR1 MNHNS, CDR2 SASEGT. V dropped 6 bases and J dropped 3 bases, with 15 bases sitting between them. CDR3 sequence reads: CASSVGQTNNQPQHF. For the CDR3, the DNA is TGTGCCAGCAGCGTCGGACAGACGAACAATCAGCCCCAGCATTTT.

The rearrangement uses TRBV15 and TRBJ1-5; D is ambiguous. CDR1 LNHNV and CDR2 YYDKDF come from the germline V gene (reference sequence). V was cut by 3 bases and J by 4 bases, with 7 bases left in between. The CDR3 loop spans 13 amino acids. This chain's CDR3 is CATSSGWNQPQHF. The DNA of the CDR3 is TGTGCCACCAGCAGTGGCTGGAATCAGCCCCAGCATTTT. Full variable domain (rest looked up from reference TRBV15 and TRBJ1-5): DAMVIQNPRYQVTQFGKPVTLSCSQTLNHNVMYWYQQKSSQAPKLLFHYYDKDFNNEADTPDNFQSRRPNTSFCFLDIRSPGLGDTAMYLCATSSGWNQPQHFGDGTRLSIL.

V gene TRBV29-1 combines with J gene TRBJ1-5, with 11 bases lining up with TRBD1. Germline CDR1 is SQVTM and CDR2 is ANQGSEA. The CDR3 totals 17 residues. The junction had 6 bases not matched to a gene; V was cut back by 0 bases and J by 2 bases. DNA for the CDR3: TGCAGCGTTGAAGACTCCGGGACAGGGGGTGGCAATCAGCCCCAGCATTTT. It specifies CSVEDSGTGGGNQPQHF.

This rearrangement joins TRBV4-1 to TRBJ2-7; 12 bases fit TRBD1. The germline V gene has CDR1 MGHRA and CDR2 YSYEKL. V dropped 4 bases and J dropped 3; count of bases not matched to a gene: 16. This CDR3 spans 19 amino acids. CDR3 in DNA: TGCGCCAGCAGCCCCAACCGCTATCCCGGGACAGGGGGCGGCTACGAGCAGTACTTC. Amino acids: CASSPNRYPGTGGGYEQYF.

The V call is TRBV30, the J call TRBJ2-5; the D is unclear. The CDR3 runs to 13 residues. CDR1 GTSNPN and CDR2 SVGIG come from the germline V gene (reference sequence). V was pared by 2 bases and J by 3 bases, with 10 bases between. CDR3 sequence: CAWSKTRKETQYF. The CDR3 nucleotides are TGTGCCTGGAGTAAAACACGCAAAGAGACCCAGTACTTC.

The CDR3 here is CATSRAGTTSNQPQHF. The CDR3, as DNA: TGTGCCACCAGCAGAGCAGGGACAACGAGCAATCAGCCCCAGCATTTT. The chain has TRBV15 and TRBJ1-5, with D perhaps matching TRBD1 (6 bases). The CDR3 loop spans 16 amino acids. In germline, CDR1 is LNHNV, CDR2 YYDKDF (reference sequence). Trimming took 1 base from V and 1 from J, leaving 11 bases between them.

V and J are TRBV2 and TRBJ2-7, with a tentative D call TRBD2 (5 bases). Per the germline V gene, CDR1 is SNHLY and CDR2 is FYNNEI. The CDR3 is 11 residues long. Trimming cost V 8 bases and J 7 bases, with 12 bases left between them. CDR3 in DNA: TGTGCCAGCCACGGAGGTTTGGAGCAGTACTTC. This gives the protein CASHGGLEQYF. The variable domain in full, with the rest retrieved from reference TRBV2 and TRBJ2-7, is EPEVTQTPSHQVTQMGQEVILRCVPISNHLYFYWYRQILGQKVEFLVSFYNNEISEKSEIFDDQFSVERPDGSNFTLKIRSTKLEDSAMYFCASHGGLEQYFGPGTRLTVT.

This clone was found a few times. The same CDR3 can be traced to other DNA sequences in this sample. The chain carries TRBV28 and TRBJ1-1; TRBD1 aligns across 7 bases. CDR3 length: 13 amino acids. V lost 2 bases to trimming and J lost 5 bases; unmatched junction nucleotides: 2. Germline V gene sequence: CDR1 MDHEN, CDR2 SYDVKM. CDR3 region: CASSLPGGTEAFF. In DNA form, the CDR3 reads TGTGCCAGCAGTTTACCAGGGGGGACTGAAGCTTTCTTT.

This clone occurred a few times. V gene TRBV28 combines with J gene TRBJ2-1, with TRBD2 identical over 8 bases. The CDR3 spans 12 residues. Looked up from germline, CDR1 is MDHEN and CDR2 is SYDVKM. The J segment lost 8 bases and the V segment lost 8 bases, leaving 5 bases of the junction unmatched. CDR3 DNA: TGTGCCAGCGGAGCGGGAGTGGATGAGCAGTTCTTC. It yields the protein CASGAGVDEQFF.

The genes are TRBV11-3 and TRBJ2-6; 8 bases map to TRBD1. CDR1 is SGHNT and CDR2 is YENEEA in the germline V gene. This CDR3 region has 17 residues. The junction had 9 bases not matched to a gene; V was cut back by 8 bases and J by 0 bases. The CDR3 reads CASEFRDRSSGANVLTF. In DNA, the CDR3 is TGTGCCAGCGAGTTTCGGGACAGGAGCTCTGGGGCCAACGTCCTGACTTTC. Filled out from reference TRBV11-3 and TRBJ2-6, the complete variable domain reads EAGVVQSPRYKIIEKKQPVAFWCNPISGHNTLYWYLQNLGQGPELLIRYENEEAVDDSQLPKDRFSAERLKGVDSTLKIQPAELGDSAVYLCASEFRDRSSGANVLTFGAGSRLTVL.

The CDR3, as DNA: TGTGCCATCAGTGAGGGTTTTCAGGGGTACGAGCAGTACTTC. Residues: CAISEGFQGYEQYF. The chain uses TRBV10-3 and TRBJ2-7, with D tentatively TRBD1 (6 bases). This CDR3 is 14 amino acids long. Trimming stripped 2 bases from V and 4 bases from J, with 12 bases between. Germline V gene sequence: CDR1 ENHRY, CDR2 SYGVKD.

The chain carries TRBV6-5 and TRBJ1-2, with D perhaps TRBD1 (6 bases). Germline V gene data show CDR1 as MNHEY and CDR2 as SVGAGI. The CDR3 has 15 amino acids. Trimming shortened V by 6 bases and J by 7 bases, and 21 bases separated the two germline ends. The CDR3 nucleotides are TGTGCCAGCAGAGATCGACCTCAGGGGATCTCTGGCTACACCTTC. Translating gives CASRDRPQGISGYTF.

This chain links TRBV5-1 with TRBJ1-2; TRBD1 aligns across 7 bases. Germline V lookup: CDR1 SGHRS, CDR2 YFSETQ. The CDR3 sequence is 17 residues long. The ends lost 4 bases at V and 6 bases at J; junction bases unmatched: 18. The CDR3 loop is CASSPISATGIINGYTF. In DNA, the CDR3 is TGCGCCAGCAGCCCTATATCCGCGACAGGGATTATTAATGGCTACACCTTC. Full variable domain (outside the CDR3, taken from reference TRBV5-1 and TRBJ1-2): KAGVTQTPRYLIKTRGQQVTLSCSPISGHRSVSWYQQTPGQGLQFLFEYFSETQRNKGNFPGRFSGRQFSNSRSEMNVSTLELGDSALYLCASSPISATGIINGYTFGSGTRLTVV.

This sequence joins TRBV5-1 and TRBJ2-5, with 10 nucleotides matching TRBD1. The end of the DNA fits TRBJ2-7 better, so the J call may be wrong. Germline V lookup: CDR1 SGHRS, CDR2 YFSETQ. CDR3 length: 14 amino acids. The CDR3 here is CASSQGQGMNEQYF. CDR3 coding DNA: TGCGCCAGCAGCCAGGGACAGGGGATGAACGAGCAGTACTTC.

CDR3 loop: CASSPVAPLDEQYF. Here the CDR3 DNA reads TGTGCCAGCAGCCCAGTGGCACCGCTGGACGAGCAGTACTTC. V and J are TRBV7-9 and TRBJ2-7; D ambiguous. Deletions cut 5 bases from V and 5 bases from J, with 16 bases between. Germline assignment: CDR1 SEHNR and CDR2 FQNEAQ (reference sequence). CDR3 length equals 14 residues.